One sample yielded the 25 T cell receptor beta chains listed below, sequenced in a study of patients and donors after allogeneic stem cell transplantation. TCRdb independently ran MiXCR on the RT-PCR reads; one entry per CDR3 protein. The profile shows roughly 150,000 distinct CDR3 sequences, approximately 25% of them singletons. Sequenced sample: blood, either unsorted or a sorted T cell fraction (not recorded which). The receptors shown here come from a human donor who was either an allogeneic HSCT recipient or a stem cell or donor lymphocyte infusion donor (not recorded which). It is not recorded whose cells these are; they may come from a transplant donor.

This clonotype was seen only a few times. V gene TRBV6-2 or TRBV6-3 combines with J gene TRBJ2-5, with D perhaps TRBD1 (6 bases). CDR3 length equals 14 residues. CDR1 and CDR2 (germline): MNHEY, SVGEGT. V dropped 3 bases and J dropped 5 bases, with 13 bases sitting between them. CDR3 residues: CASSYRGHSETQYF. The CDR3 coding sequence is TGTGCCAGCAGTTATAGGGGACACTCTGAGACCCAGTACTTC.

This sequence joins TRBV25-1 and TRBJ1-2; no definite D call. Per germline, CDR1 MGHDK and CDR2 SYGVNS. The V end was cut by 2 bases, the J end by 3 bases, with 10 bases between. This CDR3 region has 14 residues. CDR3 bases: TGTGCCAGCAGTGAAGGTTCCTATTACTATGGCTACACCTTC. Translated, it gives CASSEGSYYYGYTF.

This chain connects TRBV12-3 or TRBV12-4 to TRBJ2-5; D may be TRBD1 (5 bases). The CDR3 spans 14 residues. V lost 2 bases and J 3 bases, leaving 10 bases between the germline ends. The DNA for the CDR3 is TGTGCCAGCAGTTTAAGAGACAGAAAAGAGACCCAGTACTTC. Amino acid sequence: CASSLRDRKETQYF.

The chain uses TRBV7-9 and TRBJ1-2; D is uncertain. This CDR3 is 12 amino acids long. V lost 1 base, J lost 6 bases, and 6 bases lay in between. Germline CDR1 SEHNR, CDR2 FQNEAQ (reference sequence). The chain's CDR3 is CASSLGMDGYTF. Written as DNA, the CDR3 is TGTGCCAGCAGCTTAGGAATGGATGGCTACACCTTC.

This clonotype was recorded many times. The V and J genes are TRBV5-1 and TRBJ1-2; D is ambiguous. The V gene's germline CDR1 is SGHRS and CDR2 YFSETQ. The CDR3 totals 14 residues. The V and J ends lost 0 bases and 0 bases respectively, with 6 bases between them. Here the CDR3 reads CASSLAPANYGYTF. The CDR3 coding sequence is TGCGCCAGCAGCTTGGCCCCAGCTAACTATGGCTACACCTTC.

The J gene is TRBJ2-1, the V gene TRBV6-2 or TRBV6-3, with D hard to call. Trimming left V 4 bases short and J 4 bases short, with 14 bases between. The CDR3 runs to 15 residues. Per the germline V gene, CDR1 is MNHEY and CDR2 is SVGEGT. CDR3 in amino acids: CASSSGRNRYNEQFF. Here the CDR3 DNA reads TGTGCCAGCAGTTCCGGAAGAAACAGATACAATGAGCAGTTCTTC.

This rearrangement joins TRBV18 to TRBJ1-4; D gene uncertain. Per germline, CDR1 KGHSH and CDR2 LQKENI. The CDR3 spans 18 residues. Trimming stripped 2 bases from V and 7 bases from J, with 23 bases between. Here the CDR3 reads CASSPAFGEGGDSEKLFF. Written as DNA, the CDR3 is TGTGCCAGCTCACCAGCGTTTGGTGAGGGAGGTGATTCTGAAAAACTGTTTTTT.

The chain recombines TRBV7-9 with TRBJ1-6, with D maybe TRBD1 (5 bases). The germline V gene encodes CDR1 SEHNR and CDR2 FQNEAQ (reference sequence). The CDR3 is made up of 14 amino acids. Trimming left V 7 bases short and J 4 bases short, with 11 bases between. The CDR3 loop reads CASTMGRYNSPLHF. In DNA, the CDR3 is TGTGCCAGCACCATGGGACGTTATAATTCACCCCTCCACTTT.

The chain links TRBV12-3 or TRBV12-4 to TRBJ2-5; the match to TRBD1 covers 8 bases. Losses at the gene ends were 7 bases for V and 5 bases for J; bases not matched to a gene: 12. The CDR3 consists of 15 residues. The CDR3 DNA is TGTGCCAGCACCATCGGACAGGGCCCGAGGGAGACCCAGTACTTC. This sequence encodes CASTIGQGPRETQYF.

This chain uses TRBV12-3 or TRBV12-4 with TRBJ1-2, with D maybe TRBD1 (6 bases). This CDR3 contains 15 residues. The ends were cut back, 5 bases at V and 4 bases at J, with 17 bases in the middle. Written as DNA, the CDR3 is TGTGCCAGCAGTCCCCCCAGGGGTGAACTCTATGGCTACACCTTC. The encoded protein is CASSPPRGELYGYTF.

This rearrangement joins TRBV7-4 to TRBJ2-1; weak D call: TRBD2 (6 bases). Germline lookup yields CDR1 SGHVT and CDR2 SQSDAQ. This CDR3 is 16 amino acids long. The germline V and J ends were trimmed by 6 bases and 4 bases, with 19 bases remaining between them. The CDR3 region is CASRPVRDHEYNEQFF. The CDR3 DNA sequence: TGTGCCAGCAGACCCGTGCGGGATCATGAATACAATGAGCAGTTCTTC.

The V call is TRBV20-1, the J call TRBJ2-3; TRBD1 is a possible D gene (5 bases). Germline lookup yields CDR1 DFQATT and CDR2 SNEGSKA (reference sequence). The CDR3 totals 17 residues. V lost 5 bases and J lost 3, with 24 bases in between. The CDR3 sequence: CSAYPPAGLAFTDTQYF. CDR3 coding DNA: TGCAGTGCTTACCCTCCGGCAGGGCTCGCCTTTACAGATACGCAGTATTTT.

The CDR3 loop reads CASGALRGNTEAFF. The CDR3 DNA follows: TGTGCCAGCGGGGCCTTAAGAGGTAACACTGAAGCTTTCTTT. The rearrangement uses TRBV2 and TRBJ1-1; TRBD1 might be the D (5 bases). Germline loops: CDR1 SNHLY, CDR2 FYNNEI. This CDR3 has 14 residues. V was shortened by 8 bases and J by 2 bases, with 15 bases between the two germline ends.

This clonotype has a handful of counts. The chain is built from TRBV10-3 and TRBJ2-3; D remains ambiguous. This CDR3 is 15 amino acids long. Trimming removed 6 bases at V and 6 bases at J, with 19 bases between. The germline gives CDR1 ENHRY, CDR2 SYGVKD. CDR3 nucleotide sequence: TGTGCCATCAGCGGCATCAGTGAGTCGGGTGATACGCAGTATTTT. This gives the protein CAISGISESGDTQYF.

This CDR3 reads CSAYPGLAGGRNEQFF. CDR3 DNA: TGCAGTGCTTATCCGGGACTAGCGGGGGGGAGGAATGAGCAGTTCTTC. The gene calls are TRBV20-1 and TRBJ2-1, with 16 bases aligning to TRBD2. Germline V gives CDR1 DFQATT, CDR2 SNEGSKA (reference sequence). The length of the CDR3 is 16 residues. J lost 7 bases, V lost 5 bases, and 8 bases had no gene match.

In its sample, this clonotype was seen once. The chain combines TRBV11-3 with TRBJ2-4; no definite D call. This CDR3 has 14 amino acids. Trimming took off 5 bases at V and 2 bases at J, with 10 bases between the two ends. From germline, CDR1 is SGHNT and CDR2 YENEEA. CDR3 DNA sequence: TGTGCCAGCAGCCGGATCTCTACCAAAAACATTCAGTACTTC. It yields the protein CASSRISTKNIQYF.

The gene calls are TRBV4-3 and TRBJ2-7, with 8 bases identical to TRBD2. The length of the CDR3 is 16 residues. Germline trimming cut 0 bases from V and 3 bases from J; bases unmatched to any gene: 7. CDR1 and CDR2 (germline): LGHNA, YSLEER. CDR3 coding DNA: TGCGCCAGCAGCCAAGACTCAGCGGGAGCTAACTACGAGCAGTACTTC. It specifies CASSQDSAGANYEQYF.

The V gene is TRBV7-9, the J gene TRBJ2-7, with D tentatively TRBD2 (6 bases). Germline CDR1 and CDR2: SEHNR and FQNEAQ (reference sequence). V dropped 8 bases and J dropped 4 bases, with 18 bases sitting between them. The CDR3 runs to 14 residues. CDR3 region: CASGPGLLLYEQYF. As DNA, the CDR3 is TGTGCCAGCGGTCCGGGACTTCTCCTTTACGAGCAGTACTTC. Complete variable domain (other parts from reference TRBV7-9 and TRBJ2-7): DTGVSQNPRHKITKRGQNVTFRCDPISEHNRLYWYRQTLGQGPEFLTYFQNEAQLEKSRLLSDRFSAERPKGSFSTLEIQRTEQGDSAMYLCASGPGLLLYEQYFGPGTRLTVT.

This chain connects TRBV20-1 to TRBJ2-7, with 9 bases aligning to TRBD2. V shed 3 bases, J shed 6 bases, and the junction held 15 bases outside the gene matches. CDR1 and CDR2 (germline): DFQATT, SNEGSKA (reference sequence). The CDR3 is made up of 16 amino acids. The CDR3 DNA reads as TGCAGTGCTAGCGACTTTTATAGCGGGAGTAGCGCCGAGCAGTACTTC. Protein sequence: CSASDFYSGSSAEQYF.

In its sample, this clonotype was seen a few times. The chain uses TRBV20-1 and TRBJ2-7, with D hard to call. The germline V gene encodes CDR1 DFQATT and CDR2 SNEGSKA (reference sequence). Between the trimmed V and J ends, which lost 1 base and 0 bases, there was a span of 13 bases. CDR3 length equals 15 residues. The CDR3 is CSARGTPFDSYEQYF. The DNA of the CDR3 is TGCAGTGCTAGAGGGACCCCCTTCGACTCCTACGAGCAGTACTTC.

This chain links TRBV6-1 with TRBJ2-7; D remains unclear. The CDR3 runs 11 residues. Germline V lookup: CDR1 MNHNS, CDR2 SASEGT. The V gene lost 2 bases and the J gene lost 6 bases, with 5 bases spanning the gap. The CDR3 DNA sequence: TGTGCCAGCAGTGAACTTCGCGAGCAGTACTTC. This translates into CASSELREQYF.

This chain uses TRBV9 with TRBJ2-1; TRBD2 matches at 12 bases. Germline CDR1 reads SGDLS; CDR2 reads YYNGEE. Trimming at V came to 4 bases and at J to 7 bases, leaving 6 bases not matched to a gene. The CDR3 contains 15 residues. The CDR3 reads CASSFLAGGRNEQFF. Here the CDR3 DNA reads TGTGCCAGCAGCTTTCTAGCGGGAGGGCGGAATGAGCAGTTCTTC.

This clonotype was counted between two and nine times. This chain connects TRBV27 to TRBJ2-1; D might be TRBD1 (5 bases). V lost 2 bases to trimming and J lost 4 bases, with 6 bases between them. Looked up from germline, CDR1 is MNHEY and CDR2 is SMNVEV (reference sequence). The CDR3 is made up of 13 amino acids. CDR3 residues: CASSLQGYNEQFF. CDR3 DNA: TGTGCCAGCAGTTTACAGGGTTACAATGAGCAGTTCTTC.

This rearrangement joins TRBV9 to TRBJ2-3; the match to TRBD2 covers 14 bases. The CDR3 loop spans 16 amino acids. Germline lookup yields CDR1 SGDLS and CDR2 YYNGEE. J gave up 6 bases and V 3 bases, and 6 bases lay outside the gene matches. The CDR3 is CASSATSGGALDTQYF. DNA for the CDR3: TGTGCCAGCAGCGCGACTAGCGGGGGGGCATTGGATACGCAGTATTTT.

This clonotype was counted between two and nine times. The rearrangement uses TRBV12-3 or TRBV12-4 and TRBJ1-6, with 7 nucleotides matching TRBD1. The CDR3 has 14 amino acids. With V trimmed by 5 bases and J by 9 bases, 7 bases remained unmatched. The CDR3 reads CASSARDSVSPLHF. In DNA form, the CDR3 reads TGTGCCAGCAGTGCCCGGGACAGTGTTTCACCCCTCCACTTT.